This record concerns one T cell receptor (beta chain) sequence. Its antigen is still unknown. The data stem from a study of T-cell memory formation after mild COVID-19. General study points: Contracting CD4+ clones sat mainly in CM and EM; CD8+ in EMRA.

Deletions cut 6 bases from V and 0 bases from J, with 6 bases between. Per germline, CDR1 LNHDA and CDR2 SQIVND (reference sequence). The CDR3 length is 12 residues. Via MiXCR, TCRdb re-called the 5' RACE reads, giving one row per CDR3 protein. The data show roughly 70,000 distinct CDR3 sequences, with over 15% seen just once and under 35% held by the top ten. The specimen was PBMCs or a T cell subset sorted from them (not recorded which). The chain uses TRBV19 and TRBJ2-7, with D unclear. The sequence was collected from an adult woman who had mild COVID-19 (a few samples of this study predate the infection). Cell type and time point are not known. In nucleotides, the CDR3 is TGTGCCAGTAGGGGCGGCTCCTACGAGCAGTACTTC. Translated, it gives CASRGGSYEQYF.